The clone carrying this T cell receptor beta chain has just a few counts. As yet, its antigen is unknown. The sample is drawn from a study of identical twins. Whole-study results and caveats: Among out-of-frame alpha sequences shared by twins, low generation probability occurred in excess. In beta out-of-frame sequences, the excess sharing between twins was weaker.

Trimming took off 2 bases at V and 3 bases at J, with 14 bases between the two ends. This CDR3 is 15 amino acids long. Template switching introduced a universal primer site, and the cDNA bore unique molecular identifiers. TCRdb re-analysed the 5' RACE reads in MiXCR, keeping a single row per CDR3 protein. The profile shows 550,000 to 700,000 distinct CDR3 sequences, 20% to 25% of them singletons. A further study also used this sample, focusing on T cells expressing NK-cell markers. That paper adds: Investigators obtained TCR beta repertoires from sorted CD3+CD56+NKG2C+, CD3+CD56+NKG2C- and CD3+CD56-NKG2C+ T cells.

The chain links TRBV12-3 or TRBV12-4 to TRBJ2-7; D is possibly TRBD2 (6 bases). Sequenced material: PBMCs. This TCR came from a woman between 18 and 30 years old in good health. CDR3 in amino acids: CASSLLGGWGYEQYF. For the CDR3, the DNA is TGTGCCAGCAGTTTATTGGGGGGTTGGGGCTACGAGCAGTACTTC.